This record concerns one T cell receptor (beta chain) sequence. The target antigen is unknown. Three nested ARM-PCR rounds with V-beta and C-beta primers built TCRB libraries. TCRB-specific cDNA synthesis used 0.4 to 0.55 ug of total RNA. MiXCR, applied by TCRdb to the multiplex PCR reads, yields one record per CDR3 protein. The sample has 9,000 to 10,000 distinct CDR3 sequences, approximately 65% seen once. The data stem from a study of tumor-infiltrating lymphocytes in glioblastoma multiforme. J was trimmed by 7 bases and V by 6 bases; bases with no gene match: 15. This CDR3 has 15 residues. Germline V gives CDR1 DFQATT, CDR2 SNEGSKA (reference sequence). Study outcomes and limitations: Unequal TCR RNA per T cell might skew measured clone sizes. No surface-marker sorting into functional T cell subtypes was done. Only one glioblastoma patient had TCR and mutation analysis.

The sample consisted of brain tumor tissue. The receptor's source is a male donor with glioblastoma. The chain couples TRBV20-1 to TRBJ2-3; 8 bases align to TRBD1. The DNA of the CDR3 is TGCAGTGCCCCACGGACAGGGACGTCCCTTAATACGCAGTATTTT. This sequence encodes CSAPRTGTSLNTQYF.